This T cell receptor (beta chain) was observed in a study of post-analysis software for immune sequencing data. Study context: Several disease courses (relapsing-remitting, secondary progressive and progressive-relapsing) of multiple sclerosis were included.

Included in the TCR beta cDNA libraries were unique molecular identifiers. TCRdb fed the PCR reads into MiXCR, producing one record per CDR3 protein. The table shows approximately 770,000 distinct CDR3 sequences, with roughly 46% occurring only once. The study's findings and limits: Under the F measure, samples that were prepared in one batch clustered strongly together. Patients showed TRBV5-6, TRBV5-1 and TRBV20-1 among a few TRBV segments more frequent than in controls. The normalized Chao1 diversity of multiple sclerosis patients was significantly lower than that of controls.

The sample holds one count of this clonotype. The target antigen is unknown. The V gene end was trimmed by 3 bases and the J gene end by 7 bases; junction bases not matched to a gene: 10. Germline V CDR1 and CDR2: DFQATT, SNEGSKA (reference sequence). This CDR3 spans 16 amino acids. The source material was blood. The TCR originated in a girl aged 10-17 years with multiple sclerosis. This sequence joins TRBV20-1 and TRBJ2-1; TRBD2 aligns across 12 bases. The CDR3 DNA reads as TGCAGTGCTAGGGCCCCCCTAGCGGGAGGGACAAATGAGCAGTTCTTC. Amino acid sequence: CSARAPLAGGTNEQFF.